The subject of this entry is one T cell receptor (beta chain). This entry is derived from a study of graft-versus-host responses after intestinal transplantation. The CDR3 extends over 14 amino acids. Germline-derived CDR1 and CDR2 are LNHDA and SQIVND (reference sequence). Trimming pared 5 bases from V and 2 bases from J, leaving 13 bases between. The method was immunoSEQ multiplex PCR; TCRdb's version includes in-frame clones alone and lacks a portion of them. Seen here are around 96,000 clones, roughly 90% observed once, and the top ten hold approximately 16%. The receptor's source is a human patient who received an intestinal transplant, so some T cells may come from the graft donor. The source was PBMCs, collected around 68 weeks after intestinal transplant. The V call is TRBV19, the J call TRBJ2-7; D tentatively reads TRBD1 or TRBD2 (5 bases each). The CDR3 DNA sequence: TGTGCCAGTAGTCCCGGGACCCGGGCCTACGAGCAGTACTTC. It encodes CASSPGTRAYEQYF.